This T cell receptor beta chain was captured in a study of siplizumab effects on memory and regulatory T cells. This CDR3 region has 18 residues. Trimming stripped 0 bases from V and 0 bases from J, with 15 bases between. Per the germline V gene, CDR1 is LNHNV and CDR2 is YYDKDF (reference sequence). The repertoire was sequenced with immunoSEQ multiplex PCR; TCRdb's copy has only in-frame clones and lacks some. This sample yields about 75,000 clones, of which about 92% are seen a single time; 5% belongs to the top ten. The origin of this receptor is a human donor in good health. Sequenced material: CD8+ T cells sorted from blood. V gene TRBV15 combines with J gene TRBJ2-1; tentative D call: TRBD1 (6 bases). CDR3 residues: CATSRDFRQGSSYNEQFF. The CDR3 DNA reads TGTGCCACCAGCAGAGATTTCCGTCAGGGGAGCTCCTACAATGAGCAGTTCTTC.